The next 23 T cell receptor beta chains were all read from a single sample in a study of blood T cell repertoires in COVID-19. The protocol was immunoSEQ multiplex PCR, while the TCRdb copy is restricted to in-frame clones and leaves out a portion. The sample has some 100,000 clones; around four fifths are singletons. Input material: peripheral blood. These receptors were obtained from a human donor in a cohort sampled during active COVID-19.

This chain joins TRBV6-5 and TRBJ2-1; possibly TRBD1 for D (5 bases). The germline CDR1 and CDR2 sequences are MNHEY and SVGAGI. CDR3 length equals 14 residues. With 7 bases removed from V and 3 bases from J, the gap between germline ends came to 13 bases. This CDR3 is CASTVTDSYNEQFF. CDR3 nucleotides: TGTGCCAGCACCGTAACAGACAGCTACAATGAGCAGTTCTTC.

There are a few counts of this clone. This chain joins TRBV2 and TRBJ2-7; 8 nucleotides line up with TRBD1. Germline V gene data show CDR1 as SNHLY and CDR2 as FYNNEI. The CDR3 contains 14 residues. The ends lost 6 bases at V and 6 bases at J; junction bases unmatched: 10. The DNA of the CDR3 is TGTGCCAGCAGGAGGACAGGGCGCGGGGTCGAGCAGTACTTC. Translation: CASRRTGRGVEQYF.

V gene TRBV19 combines with J gene TRBJ1-4; TRBD1 matches at 7 bases. CDR1 is LNHDA and CDR2 is SQIVND in the germline V gene (reference sequence). V shed 4 bases, J shed 11 bases, and the junction held 13 bases outside the gene matches. The CDR3 contains 15 residues. CDR3 sequence reads: CASSKPAGQEGKLFF. CDR3 nucleotide sequence: TGTGCCAGTAGTAAACCAGCAGGACAGGAGGGTAAACTGTTTTTT.

The rearrangement links TRBV5-4 to TRBJ2-2; D possibly corresponds to TRBD2 (6 bases). V was trimmed by 3 bases and J by 6 bases, leaving 9 bases between them. The germline V gene has CDR1 SGHNT and CDR2 YYREEE (reference sequence). This CDR3 has 13 residues. The CDR3 nucleotides are TGTGCCAGCAGCTCGCGGGGAGCCGGGGAGCTGTTTTTT. It encodes CASSSRGAGELFF.

This chain joins TRBV6-6 and TRBJ2-2; D is possibly TRBD1 (6 bases). Trimming removed 7 bases from V and 2 bases from J, with 11 bases in between. The CDR3 is 14 residues long. The germline V gene has CDR1 MNHNY and CDR2 SVGAGI (reference sequence). The CDR3 bases are TGTGCCAGCATTAGGACAGCAAACACCGGGGAGCTGTTTTTT. Its protein product is CASIRTANTGELFF.

The rearrangement joins TRBV3-1 (or the pseudogene TRBV3-2) to TRBJ2-5; D perhaps matches TRBD2 (6 bases). Looked up from germline, CDR1 is LGHDT and CDR2 is YNNKEL (reference sequence). With 4 bases removed from V and 5 bases from J, the gap between germline ends came to 14 bases. The CDR3 contains 14 residues. The CDR3 DNA reads as TGTGCCAGCAGCCTCCTGACCCGGGGGGAGACCCAGTACTTC. Its translation is CASSLLTRGETQYF.

V gene TRBV6-6 combines with J gene TRBJ1-1; unclear D gene. V dropped 8 bases and J dropped 1 base, with 5 bases sitting between them. The length of the CDR3 is 11 residues. Per germline, CDR1 MNHNY and CDR2 SVGAGI (reference sequence). CDR3 sequence (DNA): TGTGCCAGCGCGCGGAACACTGAAGCTTTCTTT. Protein sequence: CASARNTEAFF.

The chain carries TRBV4-3 and TRBJ1-4, with D unclear. Trimming cost V 5 bases and J 8 bases, with 18 bases left between them. The CDR3 sequence is 15 residues long. The germline V gene has CDR1 LGHNA and CDR2 YSLEER. The CDR3 DNA follows: TGCGCCAGCAGCTCCAAGTTGGGAGCAAGGGAAAAACTGTTTTTT. Translating gives CASSSKLGAREKLFF.

This rearrangement joins TRBV18 to TRBJ1-1, with unresolved D. The CDR3 covers 13 residues. The V end lost 1 base, the J end lost 6 bases, and 9 bases lay between the germline ends. The germline V gene encodes CDR1 KGHSH and CDR2 LQKENI. In DNA form, the CDR3 reads TGTGCCAGCTCACCACTTACTAGGGCTGAAGCTTTCTTT. This translates into CASSPLTRAEAFF.

The genes are TRBV5-1 and TRBJ2-1; 15 bases line up with TRBD2. Per the germline V gene, CDR1 is SGHRS and CDR2 is YFSETQ. The CDR3 is 19 amino acids. The trim removed 2 bases at V and 1 base at J, leaving 7 bases unmatched. Here the CDR3 DNA reads TGCGCCAGCAGCTTAACCGGGACTAGCGGGGGGCCATCCTACAATGAGCAGTTCTTC. Its translation is CASSLTGTSGGPSYNEQFF. The full variable domain, in which reference TRBV5-1 and TRBJ2-1 provide the parts outside the CDR3, is KAGVTQTPRYLIKTRGQQVTLSCSPISGHRSVSWYQQTPGQGLQFLFEYFSETQRNKGNFPGRFSGRQFSNSRSEMNVSTLELGDSALYLCASSLTGTSGGPSYNEQFFGPGTRLTVL.

The chain uses TRBV29-1 and TRBJ2-7, with TRBD1 matching 7 bases. Trimming removed 1 base from V and 2 bases from J; junction bases left unmatched: 8. This CDR3 has 15 amino acids. The V gene's germline CDR1 is SQVTM and CDR2 ANQGSEA. CDR3 coding DNA: TGCAGCGTTGAAGGAGGGAGTCAGGGGGCCTACGAGCAGTACTTC. This sequence encodes CSVEGGSQGAYEQYF.

The chain's CDR3 is CASSELEVGGTEAFF. CDR3 bases: TGTGCCAGCAGTGAATTGGAGGTTGGAGGCACTGAAGCTTTCTTT. The chain uses TRBV6-1 and TRBJ1-1; D not certain. V lost 2 bases, J lost 4 bases, and 14 bases lay in between. This CDR3 region has 15 residues. Looked up from germline, CDR1 is MNHNS and CDR2 is SASEGT.

The chain employs TRBV28 and TRBJ1-1, with 7 bases matching TRBD1. V lost 4 bases to trimming and J lost 3 bases; unmatched junction nucleotides: 5. The CDR3 covers 14 residues. Germline V gives CDR1 MDHEN, CDR2 SYDVKM. The CDR3 bases are TGTGCCAGCAGTTCCGTGACAGGGTACACTGAAGCTTTCTTT. Translated, it gives CASSSVTGYTEAFF.

The CDR3 sequence is CASSTLQGNQPQHF. The CDR3 bases are TGTGCCAGTAGTACCCTACAGGGGAATCAGCCCCAGCATTTT. This chain links TRBV19 with TRBJ1-5; TRBD1 aligns across 7 bases. Germline CDR1 is LNHDA and CDR2 is SQIVND (reference sequence). Trimming removed 4 bases from V and 4 bases from J; junction bases left unmatched: 4. There are 14 residues in the CDR3.

The chain employs TRBV18 and TRBJ2-6; TRBD1 matches at 7 bases. V lost 6 bases to trimming and J lost 0 bases; unmatched junction nucleotides: 14. The CDR3 length is 19 residues. Germline V gene data show CDR1 as KGHSH and CDR2 as LQKENI. CDR3 protein: CASSRNIPGQSSGANVLTF. The DNA of the CDR3 is TGTGCCAGCTCCCGCAATATTCCGGGACAGTCCTCTGGGGCCAACGTCCTGACTTTC.

In the case of this clone: Other DNA sequences in this sample translate to the same CDR3. The gene calls are TRBV3-1 (or the pseudogene TRBV3-2) and TRBJ1-2; weak D call: TRBD1 (5 bases). This CDR3 is 14 amino acids long. The germline V gene encodes CDR1 LGHDT and CDR2 YNNKEL (reference sequence). V lost 4 bases and J 0 bases, leaving 9 bases between the germline ends. The DNA for the CDR3 is TGTGCCAGCAGCCGTACGACAGCTAACTATGGCTACACCTTC. This sequence encodes CASSRTTANYGYTF.

The gene calls are TRBV7-3 and TRBJ2-2, with TRBD1 as a possible D gene (5 bases). The CDR3 consists of 16 residues. V was pared by 5 bases and J by 5 bases, with 18 bases between. The germline V gene has CDR1 SGHTA and CDR2 FQGTGA. This CDR3 reads CASSGSGQGRTGELFF. DNA of the CDR3: TGTGCCAGCAGCGGCTCTGGTCAGGGCAGGACCGGGGAGCTGTTTTTT.

The rearrangement uses TRBV7-3 and TRBJ2-5, with 10 bases that match TRBD1. The ends lost 4 bases at V and 5 bases at J; junction bases unmatched: 7. CDR1 and CDR2 from the germline V gene are SGHTA and FQGTGA. The CDR3 has 15 residues. As DNA, the CDR3 is TGTGCCAGCAGCTCTGGGACAGGGGTTGGGGAGACCCAGTACTTC. Residues: CASSSGTGVGETQYF.

This chain links TRBV18 with TRBJ1-1; no clear D gene. This CDR3 is built from 14 residues. Germline CDR1 is KGHSH and CDR2 is LQKENI. V was cut by 5 bases and J by 2 bases, with 12 bases left in between. The CDR3 here is CASSSTTANTEAFF. In nucleotides, the CDR3 is TGTGCCAGCTCAAGCACAACAGCTAACACTGAAGCTTTCTTT.

This chain links TRBV27 with TRBJ2-3; 7 bases match TRBD2. Germline CDR1 is MNHEY and CDR2 is SMNVEV (reference sequence). V lost 5 bases and J lost 0; bases outside the gene matches: 8. The CDR3 contains 16 residues. This CDR3 is CASSPILAASTDTQYF. The DNA for the CDR3 is TGTGCCAGCAGTCCCATTCTAGCGGCAAGCACAGATACGCAGTATTTT.

The chain combines TRBV5-1 with TRBJ1-2; 8 bases fit TRBD1. Germline V gene lookup returns CDR1 SGHRS and CDR2 YFSETQ. The CDR3 runs to 15 residues. J was trimmed by 3 bases and V by 0 bases; bases with no gene match: 4. The CDR3, as DNA: TGCGCCAGCAGCTTGGCCCCAGGGGGCTACTATGGCTACACCTTC. This sequence encodes CASSLAPGGYYGYTF.

This rearrangement joins TRBV5-1 to TRBJ2-7; D call uncertain. Deletions cut 4 bases from V and 3 bases from J, with 11 bases between. Germline values: CDR1 SGHRS, CDR2 YFSETQ. The CDR3 consists of 13 residues. CDR3 bases: TGCGCCAGCAGCCGCCAGGTAGACTACGAGCAGTACTTC. It translates to CASSRQVDYEQYF.

DNA for the CDR3: TGTGCCAGCAGTCGATCAGGGGCAGCTCAGCCCCAGCATTTT. Translated, it gives CASSRSGAAQPQHF. The chain carries TRBV27 and TRBJ1-5; weak D call: TRBD1 (6 bases). CDR3 size: 14 residues. CDR1 is MNHEY and CDR2 is SMNVEV in the germline V gene (reference sequence). Trimming stripped 5 bases from V and 6 bases from J, with 14 bases between.